A selection of T cell receptor beta chains follows, all from one sample in a study of blood T cells in healthy people across ages. TCRdb fed the 5' RACE reads into MiXCR, producing one record per CDR3 protein. There are approximately 290,000 distinct CDR3 sequences in the sample; 25% to 30% occur only once, and around 29% lies in the top ten. The specimen sequenced was blood. All receptors derive from a woman in her 70s in good health. Both conserved end residues are part of each CDR3. D genes are given only for firm matches. Only part of the rows carry a size: once, few, many, or a class if the clone is expanded.

v_call: TRBV7-7; j_call: TRBJ2-7; d_call: NA; clone_size: NA; cdr3_aa: CASSLARGQTYEQYF; cdr3_nt: TGTGCTAGCAGCTTAGCCCGAGGACAGACCTACGAGCAGTACTTC
v_call: TRBV20-1; j_call: TRBJ2-5; d_call: NA; clone_size: NA; cdr3_aa: CSARLGQQETQYF; cdr3_nt: TGCAGTGCCCGCCTCGGACAGCAAGAGACCCAGTACTTC
v_call: TRBV6-1; j_call: TRBJ2-1; d_call: TRBD2; clone_size: NA; cdr3_aa: CASSTNPGLAINEQFF; cdr3_nt: TGTGCCAGCAGTACCAACCCGGGACTAGCAATCAATGAGCAGTTCTTC
v_call: TRBV5-1; j_call: TRBJ2-5; d_call: NA; clone_size: few; cdr3_aa: CASSLVPQFQETQYF; cdr3_nt: TGCGCCAGCAGCTTGGTCCCTCAGTTTCAAGAGACCCAGTACTTC
v_call: TRBV7-9; j_call: TRBJ2-7; d_call: TRBD2; clone_size: few; cdr3_aa: CASRRTSGKNYEQYF; cdr3_nt: TGTGCCAGCAGGCGGACTAGCGGAAAAAACTACGAGCAGTACTTC
v_call: TRBV20-1; j_call: TRBJ1-6; d_call: NA; clone_size: NA; cdr3_aa: CSAAANSPLHF; cdr3_nt: TGCAGTGCTGCTGCTAATTCACCCCTCCACTTT
v_call: TRBV18; j_call: TRBJ2-2; d_call: TRBD2; clone_size: NA; cdr3_aa: CASKTSGGSRELFF; cdr3_nt: TGTGCCAGCAAGACTAGCGGGGGATCTCGGGAGCTGTTTTTT
v_call: TRBV2; j_call: TRBJ2-2; d_call: NA; clone_size: NA; cdr3_aa: CASREEPPGELFF; cdr3_nt: TGTGCCAGCAGGGAGGAGCCACCCGGGGAGCTGTTTTTT
v_call: TRBV7-2; j_call: TRBJ2-5; d_call: NA; clone_size: NA; cdr3_aa: CACTALTSGTLETQYF; cdr3_nt: TGTGCCTGCACCGCACTGACTAGTGGGACCTTGGAGACCCAGTACTTC
v_call: TRBV6-1; j_call: TRBJ1-6; d_call: NA; clone_size: NA; cdr3_aa: CASSENRASSPLHF; cdr3_nt: TGTGCCAGCAGTGAAAACAGGGCTAGTTCACCCCTCCACTTT